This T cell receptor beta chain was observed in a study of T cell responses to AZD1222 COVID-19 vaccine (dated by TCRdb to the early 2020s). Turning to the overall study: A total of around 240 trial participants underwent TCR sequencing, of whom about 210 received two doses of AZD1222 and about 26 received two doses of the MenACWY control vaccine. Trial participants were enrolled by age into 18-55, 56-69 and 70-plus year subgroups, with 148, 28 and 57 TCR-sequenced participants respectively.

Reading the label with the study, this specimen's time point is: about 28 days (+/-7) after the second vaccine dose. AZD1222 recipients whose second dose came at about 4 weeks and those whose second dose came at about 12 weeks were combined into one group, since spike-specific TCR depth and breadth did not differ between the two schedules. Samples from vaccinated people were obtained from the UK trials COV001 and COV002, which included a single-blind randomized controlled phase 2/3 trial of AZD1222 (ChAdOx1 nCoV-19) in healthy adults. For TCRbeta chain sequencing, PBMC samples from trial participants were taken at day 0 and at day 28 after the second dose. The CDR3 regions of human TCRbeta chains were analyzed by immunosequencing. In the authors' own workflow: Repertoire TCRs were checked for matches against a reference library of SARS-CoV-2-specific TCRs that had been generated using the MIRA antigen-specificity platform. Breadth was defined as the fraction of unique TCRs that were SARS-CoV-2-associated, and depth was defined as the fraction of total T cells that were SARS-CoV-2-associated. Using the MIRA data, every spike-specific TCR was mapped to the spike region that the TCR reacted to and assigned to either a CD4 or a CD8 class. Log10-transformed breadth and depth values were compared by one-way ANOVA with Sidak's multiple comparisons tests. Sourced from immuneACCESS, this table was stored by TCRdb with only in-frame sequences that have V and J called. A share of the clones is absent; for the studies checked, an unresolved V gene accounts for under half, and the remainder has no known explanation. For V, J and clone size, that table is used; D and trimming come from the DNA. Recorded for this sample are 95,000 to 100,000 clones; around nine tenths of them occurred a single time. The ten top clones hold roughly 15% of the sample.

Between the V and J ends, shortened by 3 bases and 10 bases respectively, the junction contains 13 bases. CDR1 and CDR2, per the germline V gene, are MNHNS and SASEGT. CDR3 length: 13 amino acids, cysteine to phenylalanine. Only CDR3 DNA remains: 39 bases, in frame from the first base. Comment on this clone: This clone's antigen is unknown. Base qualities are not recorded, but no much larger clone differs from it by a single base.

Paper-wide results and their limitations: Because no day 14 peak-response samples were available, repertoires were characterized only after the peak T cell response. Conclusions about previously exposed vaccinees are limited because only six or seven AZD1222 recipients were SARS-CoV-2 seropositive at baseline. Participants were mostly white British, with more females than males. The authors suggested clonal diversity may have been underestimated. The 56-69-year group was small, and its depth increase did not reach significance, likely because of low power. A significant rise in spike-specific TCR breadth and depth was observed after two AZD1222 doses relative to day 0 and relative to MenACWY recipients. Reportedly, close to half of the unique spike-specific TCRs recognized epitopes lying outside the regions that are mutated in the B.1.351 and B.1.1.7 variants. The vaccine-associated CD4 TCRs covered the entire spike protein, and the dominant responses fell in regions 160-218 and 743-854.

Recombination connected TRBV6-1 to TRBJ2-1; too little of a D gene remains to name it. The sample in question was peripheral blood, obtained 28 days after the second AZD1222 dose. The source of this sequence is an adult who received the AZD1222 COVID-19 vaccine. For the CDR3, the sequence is CASSDDLIREQFF. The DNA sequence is TGTGCCAGCAGTGACGATCTTATCCGGGAGCAGTTCTTC.